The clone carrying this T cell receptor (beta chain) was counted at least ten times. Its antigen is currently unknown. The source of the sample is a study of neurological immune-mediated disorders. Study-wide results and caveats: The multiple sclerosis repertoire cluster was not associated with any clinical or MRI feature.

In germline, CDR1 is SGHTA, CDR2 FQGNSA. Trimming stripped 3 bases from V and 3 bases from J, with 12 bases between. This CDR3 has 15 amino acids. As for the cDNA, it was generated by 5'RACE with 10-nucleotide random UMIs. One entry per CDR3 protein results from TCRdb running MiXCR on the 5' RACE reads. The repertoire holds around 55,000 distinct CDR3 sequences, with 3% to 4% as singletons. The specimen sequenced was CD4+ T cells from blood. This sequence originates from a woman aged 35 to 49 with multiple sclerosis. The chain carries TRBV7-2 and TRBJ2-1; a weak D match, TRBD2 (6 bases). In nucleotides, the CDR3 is TGTGCCAGCAGCTTCACGGGGACTGACTACAATGAGCAGTTCTTC. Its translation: CASSFTGTDYNEQFF.